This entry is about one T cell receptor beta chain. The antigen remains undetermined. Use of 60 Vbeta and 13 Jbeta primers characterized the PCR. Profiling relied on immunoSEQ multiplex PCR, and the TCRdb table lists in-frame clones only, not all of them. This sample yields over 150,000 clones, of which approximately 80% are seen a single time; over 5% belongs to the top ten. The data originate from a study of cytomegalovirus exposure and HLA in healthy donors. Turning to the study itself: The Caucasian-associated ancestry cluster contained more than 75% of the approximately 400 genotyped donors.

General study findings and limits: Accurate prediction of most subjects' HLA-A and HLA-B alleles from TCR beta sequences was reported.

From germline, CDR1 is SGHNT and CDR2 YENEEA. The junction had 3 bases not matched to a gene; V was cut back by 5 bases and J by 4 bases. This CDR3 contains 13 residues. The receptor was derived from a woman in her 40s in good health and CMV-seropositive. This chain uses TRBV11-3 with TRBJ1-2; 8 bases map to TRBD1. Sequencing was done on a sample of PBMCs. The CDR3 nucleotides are TGTGCCAGCAGCGCTGACAGGGGCTATGGCTACACCTTC. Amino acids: CASSADRGYGYTF.